The rows below give T cell receptor beta chains drawn from one sample of a study of T cell responses to AZD1222 COVID-19 vaccine. Assay: immunoSEQ multiplex PCR; the TCRdb copy retains only in-frame clones and omits some. Among over 100,000 clones listed, 87% were seen once. The sequencing here drew on peripheral blood, taken 28 days after the second AZD1222 dose. These receptors were obtained from an adult who received the AZD1222 COVID-19 vaccine. CDR3s include the opening cysteine and the closing phenylalanine or tryptophan.

cdr3_length	v_call	j_call	cdr3_aa
16	TRBV19	TRBJ2-5	CASSPRLAGAAETQYF
15	TRBV6-5	TRBJ2-7	CASRYGTGPLNEQYF
12	TRBV5-5	TRBJ1-1	CASSSGYTEAFF
14	TRBV11-2	TRBJ2-7	CASRSLRAPYEQYF
14	TRBV11-2	TRBJ2-5	CASSLDSVSVTQYF
15	TRBV19	TRBJ2-7	CASSIVTDGPYEQYF
17	TRBV7-9	TRBJ1-4	CASSPRGPAVHNEKLFF
12	TRBV6-5	TRBJ1-2	CASSPGGYGYTF
14	TRBV7-8	TRBJ2-7	CASSLAVGSYEQYF
15	TRBV4-3	TRBJ2-2	CASSQVWTATGELFF
14	TRBV4-3	TRBJ2-7	CASSQERGPYEQYF
18	TRBV5-6	TRBJ2-2	CASSLKLAGGSNTGELFF
14	TRBV5-1	TRBJ2-7	CASSFRDRVNEQYF
15	TRBV4-1	TRBJ1-1	CASSQVEGVFTEAFF
11	TRBV2	TRBJ2-3	CASTALDTQYF
13	TRBV14	TRBJ2-7	CASSQGSGNEQYF
12	TRBV29-1	TRBJ1-2	CSVATGGNGYTF
14	TRBV5-1	TRBJ2-1	CASSLGGVENEQFF
16	TRBV25-1	TRBJ1-3	CASSEGTGIGGNTIYF
12	TRBV6-6	TRBJ2-7	CASRERQGAGYF
14	TRBV6-5	TRBJ2-7	CASQGLAVGSEQYF
18	TRBV19	TRBJ1-5	CASSIPGQGARGNQPQHF
15	TRBV5-6	TRBJ2-3	CASSRGGPRTDTQYF
13	TRBV15	TRBJ1-5	CATSRDGGVAQHF
13	TRBV2	TRBJ1-2	CASSEVPGHGYTF
12	TRBV3-1/TRBV3-2	TRBJ2-7	CASSQGVTEQYF
14	TRBV6-5	TRBJ1-3	CASGRGPGGNTIYF
15	TRBV9	TRBJ2-5	CASSTWDRVEETQYF
11	TRBV7-2	TRBJ2-1	CASSREIEQFF
14	TRBV6-5	TRBJ1-3	CAIGQDGSGNTIYF
19	TRBV27	TRBJ1-1	CASSLGPYWGTGGNTEAFF
19	TRBV4-3	TRBJ2-4	CASSQELAGANLAKNIQYF